The 9 T cell receptor beta chains presented below share a single source sample, sequenced in a study of neurological immune-mediated disorders. TCRdb reanalysed the 5' RACE reads using MiXCR and keeps one entry per CDR3 protein. The table has about 60,000 distinct CDR3 sequences, 3.7% seen once. Material for sequencing was PBMCs. The receptors shown here come from a woman aged 50 to 60 with multiple sclerosis.

The table lists this clonotype with many counts. This chain uses TRBV25-1 with TRBJ2-1; no reliable D call. Germline V gene lookup returns CDR1 MGHDK and CDR2 SYGVNS. V dropped 7 bases and J dropped 8 bases, with 15 bases sitting between them. This CDR3 comprises 13 residues. This CDR3 is CASTKTRSDEQFF. The CDR3 DNA reads as TGTGCCAGCACCAAGACTCGCTCGGATGAGCAGTTCTTC.

At least ten counts were recorded for this clonotype. The V gene is TRBV15, the J gene TRBJ1-4; the D is unclear. Germline V lookup: CDR1 LNHNV, CDR2 YYDKDF (reference sequence). V was cut by 6 bases and J by 9 bases, with 14 bases left in between. The CDR3 has 13 residues. CDR3 sequence: CATRNLLAQKLFF. The CDR3 DNA follows: TGTGCCACCAGAAACCTCCTGGCGCAAAAACTGTTTTTT.

As to this clonotype: It may be a read error: a sequence one base away is much more abundant. The rearrangement links TRBV24-1 to TRBJ2-7; TRBD1 is a possible D gene (6 bases). V dropped 1 base and J dropped 7 bases, with 13 bases sitting between them. The CDR3 sequence is 14 residues long. CDR1 and CDR2 (germline): KGHDR, SFDVKD. CDR3 region: CATSDFSRGQEQYF. For the CDR3, the DNA is TGTGCCACCAGTGATTTCTCCAGGGGCCAAGAGCAGTACTTC.

Many counts were recorded for this clonotype. The rearrangement uses TRBV4-3 and TRBJ1-3; no clear D. The V gene lost 1 base and the J gene lost 0 bases, with 10 bases spanning the gap. CDR1 and CDR2 from the germline V gene are LGHNA and YSLEER. The CDR3 runs 16 residues. The CDR3 spells CASSQAPPVSGNTIYF. The DNA for the CDR3 is TGCGCCAGCAGCCAAGCCCCTCCAGTCTCTGGAAACACCATATATTTT.

This clonotype has a count of ten or more. The chain couples TRBV29-1 to TRBJ2-7, with 9 bases matching TRBD2. Germline V gene lookup returns CDR1 SQVTM and CDR2 ANQGSEA. The CDR3 covers 15 residues. V dropped 4 bases and J dropped 1; count of bases not matched to a gene: 8. Written as DNA, the CDR3 is TGCAGCGTTGGCGGCGGCGGGAGGGAGTCCTACGAGCAGTACTTC. Protein sequence: CSVGGGGRESYEQYF.

This clonotype has at least ten counts. The chain combines TRBV20-1 with TRBJ1-1; a possible D gene is TRBD1 (5 bases). This CDR3 has 13 residues. Germline assignment: CDR1 DFQATT and CDR2 SNEGSKA (reference sequence). V lost 5 bases to trimming and J lost 4 bases, with 14 bases between them. The CDR3 DNA reads TGCAGTGCTCCGGGTCCTGGGGGCACTGAAGCTTTCTTT. Translation gives CSAPGPGGTEAFF.

The table lists this clonotype with many counts. The genes are TRBV6-6 and TRBJ1-3, with D perhaps TRBD1 (6 bases). With 8 bases removed from V and 0 bases from J, the gap between germline ends came to 17 bases. The CDR3 has 16 residues. Germline-derived CDR1 and CDR2 are MNHNY and SVGAGI (reference sequence). CDR3 nucleotides: TGTGCCAGCGGGGGGCAGACTATTGACTCTGGAAACACCATATATTTT. Amino acids: CASGGQTIDSGNTIYF.

This clonotype was picked up many times. The rearrangement joins TRBV20-1 to TRBJ2-5; D ambiguous. Germline values: CDR1 DFQATT, CDR2 SNEGSKA (reference sequence). Trimming left V 0 bases short and J 7 bases short, with 9 bases between. The CDR3 is made up of 12 amino acids. The CDR3 spells CSAREGTWTQYF. The CDR3 region has the DNA TGCAGTGCTAGAGAGGGTACTTGGACCCAGTACTTC.

This clonotype was seen at least ten times. The germline gene is not matched at one end of the junction; a read error may be the cause. The chain links TRBV5-1 to TRBJ1-6; 7 bases line up with TRBD1. Germline V gives CDR1 SGHRS, CDR2 YFSETQ. The CDR3 runs to 14 residues. The CDR3 nucleotides are TGCGCCAGCGGAACAGGGGTTGGTAATTCACCCCTCAACTTT. Protein sequence: CASGTGVGNSPLNF.